Listed below are T cell receptor beta chains from one sample, sequenced in a study of OX40 agonist ivuxolimab in advanced cancers. Only in-frame clones appear in the TCRdb table, and some are missing; sequencing was by immunoSEQ multiplex PCR. The data hold approximately 68,000 clones, with roughly 83% observed a single time. The specimen comprised CD4+ or CD8+ T cells sorted from blood, sampled in a trial of the OX40 agonist ivuxolimab. These receptor sequences come from an adult with an advanced solid tumor such as melanoma, head and neck, liver or kidney cancer. Each CDR3 is given with its conserved first and last residue. The D gene is left open where the match is weak. Clone size is given for some rows only: seen once, a few or many times, or a class if the clone is expanded.

d_gene: NA
abundance: few
v_gene: TRBV11-2
j_gene: TRBJ1-1
CDR3aa: CASSFNWGTEAFF
CDR3nt: TGTGCCAGCAGCTTTAATTGGGGGACTGAAGCTTTCTTT

d_gene: TRBD1
abundance: once
v_gene: TRBV5-4
j_gene: TRBJ1-1
CDR3aa: CASSPSARGRYTEAFF
CDR3nt: TGTGCCAGCAGCCCGTCGGCCAGGGGGCGGTACACTGAAGCTTTCTTT

d_gene: NA
abundance: NA
v_gene: TRBV5-1
j_gene: TRBJ1-1
CDR3aa: CASRGRINAEAFF
CDR3nt: TGCGCCAGCAGAGGGAGGATCAACGCTGAAGCTTTCTTT

d_gene: NA
abundance: NA
v_gene: TRBV7-3
j_gene: TRBJ2-3
CDR3aa: CASSDLVADTQYF
CDR3nt: TGTGCCAGCAGCGACCTAGTTGCAGATACGCAGTATTTT

d_gene: TRBD1
abundance: NA
v_gene: TRBV4-3
j_gene: TRBJ2-7
CDR3aa: CASSRGRGQGANEQYF
CDR3nt: TGCGCCAGCTCCCGGGGAAGGGGGCAGGGGGCGAACGAGCAGTACTTC

d_gene: NA
abundance: NA
v_gene: TRBV7-8
j_gene: TRBJ1-3
CDR3aa: CASSLTDRNPSGNTIYF
CDR3nt: TGTGCCAGCAGCTTAACAGACCGGAACCCCTCTGGAAACACCATATATTTT

d_gene: TRBD1
abundance: NA
v_gene: TRBV7-2
j_gene: TRBJ2-6
CDR3aa: CASSSGQGSGANVLTF
CDR3nt: TGTGCCAGCAGCTCGGGACAGGGGTCTGGGGCCAACGTCCTGACTTTC

d_gene: NA
abundance: NA
v_gene: TRBV27
j_gene: TRBJ2-5
CDR3aa: CASSRTGRWGGGQTQYF
CDR3nt: TGTGCCAGCAGCCGTACGGGGAGATGGGGGGGCGGACAGACCCAGTACTTC

d_gene: NA
abundance: few
v_gene: TRBV28
j_gene: TRBJ2-1
CDR3aa: CASIPGSTYQEQFF
CDR3nt: TGTGCCAGCATCCCTGGCTCTACATACCAGGAGCAGTTCTTC

d_gene: TRBD1
abundance: NA
v_gene: TRBV7-3
j_gene: TRBJ2-7
CDR3aa: CASSPDRGAYEQYF
CDR3nt: TGTGCCAGCAGCCCCGACAGGGGGGCCTACGAGCAGTACTTC

d_gene: TRBD2
abundance: NA
v_gene: TRBV25-1
j_gene: TRBJ2-7
CDR3aa: CASSDGTSHYEQYF
CDR3nt: TGTGCCAGCAGTGATGGGACTAGTCACTACGAGCAGTACTTC

d_gene: TRBD2
abundance: NA
v_gene: TRBV7-7
j_gene: TRBJ2-2
CDR3aa: CASSFSGVTGELFF
CDR3nt: TGTGCCAGCAGCTTTAGCGGGGTCACCGGGGAGCTGTTTTTT

d_gene: NA
abundance: few
v_gene: TRBV20-1
j_gene: TRBJ2-1
CDR3aa: CSASKRDEQFF
CDR3nt: TGCAGTGCTAGCAAGCGGGATGAGCAGTTCTTC

d_gene: NA
abundance: NA
v_gene: TRBV28
j_gene: TRBJ1-1
CDR3aa: CAIKGGNTEAFF
CDR3nt: TGTGCCATCAAAGGGGGGAACACTGAAGCTTTCTTT

d_gene: TRBD1
abundance: NA
v_gene: TRBV9
j_gene: TRBJ2-1
CDR3aa: CASSVDPDRGLNEQFF
CDR3nt: TGTGCCAGCAGCGTTGATCCGGACAGGGGGCTGAATGAGCAGTTCTTC

d_gene: NA
abundance: NA
v_gene: TRBV19
j_gene: TRBJ1-3
CDR3aa: CASSINSLNGNTIYF
CDR3nt: TGTGCCAGTAGTATTAACAGCTTAAATGGAAACACCATATATTTT

d_gene: NA
abundance: NA
v_gene: TRBV10-2
j_gene: TRBJ2-4
CDR3aa: CASGGGLAKNIQYF
CDR3nt: TGCGCCAGCGGGGGGGGCCTAGCCAAAAACATTCAGTACTTC

d_gene: TRBD2
abundance: NA
v_gene: TRBV10-1
j_gene: TRBJ2-7
CDR3aa: CASSESGRAHEQYF
CDR3nt: TGCGCCAGCAGTGAAAGTGGGAGGGCCCACGAGCAGTACTTC

d_gene: TRBD2
abundance: NA
v_gene: TRBV5-8
j_gene: TRBJ2-1
CDR3aa: CASSSPRGLAVHNEQFF
CDR3nt: TGTGCCAGCAGCTCCCCAAGAGGACTAGCGGTTCACAATGAGCAGTTCTTC

d_gene: NA
abundance: NA
v_gene: TRBV7-2
j_gene: TRBJ2-3
CDR3aa: CASSLGSQYTDTQYF
CDR3nt: TGTGCCAGCAGCTTAGGGAGTCAGTACACAGATACGCAGTATTTT

d_gene: NA
abundance: NA
v_gene: TRBV5-4
j_gene: TRBJ2-5
CDR3aa: CASSPPGTQETQYF
CDR3nt: TGTGCCAGCAGCCCACCAGGGACCCAAGAGACCCAGTACTTC

d_gene: TRBD1
abundance: NA
v_gene: TRBV19
j_gene: TRBJ1-4
CDR3aa: CATTPGTVNEKLFF
CDR3nt: TGTGCCACTACTCCGGGGACAGTTAATGAAAAACTGTTTTTT

d_gene: NA
abundance: NA
v_gene: TRBV5-5
j_gene: TRBJ1-1
CDR3aa: CASSYLAGNTEAFF
CDR3nt: TGTGCCAGCAGCTACTTAGCAGGGAACACTGAAGCTTTCTTT

d_gene: TRBD1
abundance: NA
v_gene: TRBV27
j_gene: TRBJ2-7
CDR3aa: CASRLQGSYEQYF
CDR3nt: TGTGCCAGCAGGTTACAGGGGTCCTACGAGCAGTACTTC

d_gene: TRBD2
abundance: few
v_gene: TRBV4-3
j_gene: TRBJ2-1
CDR3aa: CASSHLAGANEQFF
CDR3nt: TGCGCCAGCAGCCACCTAGCGGGAGCCAATGAGCAGTTCTTC

d_gene: TRBD1
abundance: few
v_gene: TRBV28
j_gene: TRBJ1-2
CDR3aa: CASSLNRGDSGYTF
CDR3nt: TGTGCCAGCAGTTTAAACAGGGGGGACTCTGGCTACACCTTC

d_gene: NA
abundance: NA
v_gene: TRBV18
j_gene: TRBJ1-2
CDR3aa: CASSPPFGDTLANYGYTF
CDR3nt: TGTGCCAGCTCACCACCGTTCGGGGACACCCTTGCTAACTATGGCTACACCTTC

d_gene: NA
abundance: NA
v_gene: TRBV5-3
j_gene: TRBJ2-3
CDR3aa: CARSFYREPSTDTQYF
CDR3nt: TGTGCCAGAAGCTTCTACCGGGAGCCTAGCACAGATACGCAGTATTTT

d_gene: TRBD1
abundance: NA
v_gene: TRBV5-1
j_gene: TRBJ2-1
CDR3aa: CASSGRGQGAGSSYNEQFF
CDR3nt: TGCGCCAGCAGCGGGAGGGGACAGGGCGCCGGGAGCTCCTACAATGAGCAGTTCTTC

d_gene: NA
abundance: NA
v_gene: TRBV27
j_gene: TRBJ2-6
CDR3aa: CASSLEPPGANVLTF
CDR3nt: TGTGCCAGCAGTTTAGAGCCTCCTGGGGCCAACGTCCTGACTTTC

d_gene: NA
abundance: NA
v_gene: TRBV5-1
j_gene: TRBJ1-1
CDR3aa: CASKGQSTMNTEAFF
CDR3nt: TGCGCCAGCAAGGGTCAAAGTACTATGAACACTGAAGCTTTCTTT

d_gene: TRBD2
abundance: NA
v_gene: TRBV15
j_gene: TRBJ2-7
CDR3aa: CATSREGLVREQYF
CDR3nt: TGTGCCACCAGCAGAGAGGGACTAGTGCGCGAGCAGTACTTC

d_gene: TRBD2
abundance: few
v_gene: TRBV19
j_gene: TRBJ2-2
CDR3aa: CASSIPNLGLAGGGGELFF
CDR3nt: TGTGCCAGTAGTATCCCAAATCTTGGACTAGCGGGAGGAGGCGGGGAGCTGTTTTTT

d_gene: NA
abundance: NA
v_gene: TRBV5-4
j_gene: TRBJ2-7
CDR3aa: CASSLPGRLDYEQYF
CDR3nt: TGTGCCAGCAGCTTACCGGGACGCTTAGACTACGAGCAGTACTTC

d_gene: NA
abundance: NA
v_gene: TRBV29-1
j_gene: TRBJ1-2
CDR3aa: CSVGGRTNYGYTF
CDR3nt: TGCAGCGTTGGGGGAAGAACTAACTATGGCTACACCTTC

d_gene: NA
abundance: NA
v_gene: TRBV9
j_gene: TRBJ2-6
CDR3aa: CASSVLSAGANVLTF
CDR3nt: TGTGCCAGCAGCGTCCTTTCGGCTGGGGCCAACGTCCTGACTTTC

d_gene: NA
abundance: NA
v_gene: TRBV28
j_gene: TRBJ1-2
CDR3aa: CASTLRGLRGYGYTF
CDR3nt: TGTGCCAGCACCCTGAGGGGACTCCGTGGCTATGGCTACACCTTC